What follows are 8 T cell receptor beta chains derived from one specimen sequenced in a study of post-analysis software for immune sequencing data. General study findings and limits: Compared with controls, patients had more of 4 or 5 TRBV segments, including TRBV5-6, TRBV5-1 and TRBV20-1.

Tagging with unique molecular identifiers was a feature of the TCR beta cDNA libraries. TCRdb independently ran MiXCR on the PCR reads; one entry per CDR3 protein. The table includes about 810,000 distinct CDR3 sequences, 53% detected once. These receptors have no identified antigens. Sequencing used blood. The origin of the receptors is a girl under 18 with multiple sclerosis.

This clonotype has a handful of counts. The chain is built from TRBV6-1 and TRBJ2-7; 9 nucleotides agree with TRBD2. V was clipped by 1 base and J by 0 bases; unmatched bases: 1. This CDR3 region has 15 residues. The germline V gene has CDR1 MNHNS and CDR2 SASEGT. The CDR3 loop reads CASSEEAGGSYEQYF. In DNA, the CDR3 is TGTGCCAGCAGTGAAGAAGCGGGAGGCTCCTACGAGCAGTACTTC.

The chain carries TRBV12-3 or TRBV12-4 and TRBJ2-7; D not certain. This CDR3 has 14 amino acids. V was trimmed by 7 bases and J by 1 base, leaving 14 bases between them. The CDR3 DNA sequence: TGTGCCAGCAATGGCAGAGTGAGATCCTACGAGCAGTACTTC. This sequence encodes CASNGRVRSYEQYF.

In this sample, this clonotype turned up a few times. J is TRBJ2-5 and V is TRBV29-1; D is unclear. CDR3 size: 11 residues. V was clipped by 3 bases and J by 7 bases, with 9 bases between them. The germline CDR1 and CDR2 sequences are SQVTM and ANQGSEA. The DNA for the CDR3 is TGCAGCGTTGACCAGACCGGGACCCAGTACTTC. This codes for CSVDQTGTQYF. The full variable domain, in which reference TRBV29-1 and TRBJ2-5 provide the parts outside the CDR3, is SAVISQKPSRDICQRGTSLTIQCQVDSQVTMMFWYRQQPGQSLTLIATANQGSEATYESGFVIDKFPISRPNLTFSTLTVSNMSPEDSSIYLCSVDQTGTQYFGPGTRLLVL.

A word on this clonotype: At one end the junction does not follow the germline gene, possibly because of a read error. The gene calls are TRBV2 and TRBJ1-2; weak D call: TRBD1 (5 bases). The germline V gene encodes CDR1 SNHLY and CDR2 FYNNEI. The CDR3 loop spans 19 amino acids. The CDR3 DNA reads TGCGCCAGCAGCGCCTACATCGGGACGTGGACACCGCTTAGCTATGGCTACACCTTC. This gives the protein CASSAYIGTWTPLSYGYTF.

This clonotype was found a few times. The CDR3 DNA reads TGCAGCGTTGAAGATAACGGCTACTATGGCTACACCTTC. As protein: CSVEDNGYYGYTF. The V gene is TRBV29-1, the J gene TRBJ1-2; D not resolved. Germline V gives CDR1 SQVTM, CDR2 ANQGSEA. V was shortened by 0 bases and J by 3 bases, with 8 bases between the two germline ends. This CDR3 has 13 residues.

This chain uses TRBV7-2 with TRBJ2-1; D may be TRBD1 (5 bases). Trimming took off 5 bases at V and 12 bases at J, with 17 bases between the two ends. The length of the CDR3 is 13 residues. CDR1 and CDR2 from the germline V gene are SGHTA and FQGNSA. Written as DNA, the CDR3 is TGTGCCAGCAGCCAACATCAGGGCTATGGGCAGTTCTTC. Its protein is CASSQHQGYGQFF.

This clonotype showed up just once. The V call is TRBV20-1, the J call TRBJ1-2; no clear D gene. Trimming took off 6 bases at V and 0 bases at J, with 14 bases between the two ends. The CDR3 loop spans 14 amino acids. Germline CDR1 and CDR2: DFQATT and SNEGSKA (reference sequence). CDR3 sequence (DNA): TGCAGTGCGAACCCTATCACCACTAACTATGGCTACACCTTC. Amino acids: CSANPITTNYGYTF.

The CDR3 is CASSASVGQGIVNEQYF. The CDR3 region has the DNA TGTGCCAGCAGCGCAAGCGTGGGACAGGGGATCGTGAACGAGCAGTACTTC. J is TRBJ2-7 and V is TRBV6-1, with 10 bases lining up with TRBD1. Germline V gene data show CDR1 as MNHNS and CDR2 as SASEGT. The trim removed 6 bases at V and 5 bases at J, leaving 16 bases unmatched. This CDR3 is built from 17 residues.